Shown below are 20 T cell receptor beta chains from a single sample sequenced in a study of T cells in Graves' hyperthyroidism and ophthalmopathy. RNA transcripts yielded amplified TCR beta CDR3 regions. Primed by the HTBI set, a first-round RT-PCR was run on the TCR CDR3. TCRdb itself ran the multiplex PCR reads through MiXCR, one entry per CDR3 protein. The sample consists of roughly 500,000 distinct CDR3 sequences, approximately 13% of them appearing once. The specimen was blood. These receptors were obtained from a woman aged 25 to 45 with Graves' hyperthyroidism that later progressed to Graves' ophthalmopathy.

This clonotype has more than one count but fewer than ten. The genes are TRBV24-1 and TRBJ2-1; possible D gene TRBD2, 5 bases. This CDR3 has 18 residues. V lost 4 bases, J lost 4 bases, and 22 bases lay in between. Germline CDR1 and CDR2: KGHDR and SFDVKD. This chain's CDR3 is CATSESGPRPPIYNEQFF. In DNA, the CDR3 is TGTGCCACCAGTGAGAGCGGCCCGAGGCCCCCCATTTACAATGAGCAGTTCTTC.

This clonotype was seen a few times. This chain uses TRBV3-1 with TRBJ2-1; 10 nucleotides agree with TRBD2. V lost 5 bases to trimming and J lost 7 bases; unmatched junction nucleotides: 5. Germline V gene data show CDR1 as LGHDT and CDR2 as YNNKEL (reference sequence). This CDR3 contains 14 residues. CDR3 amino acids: CASSSTSGWNEQFF. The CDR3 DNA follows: TGTGCCAGCAGCTCGACTAGCGGGTGGAATGAGCAGTTCTTC.

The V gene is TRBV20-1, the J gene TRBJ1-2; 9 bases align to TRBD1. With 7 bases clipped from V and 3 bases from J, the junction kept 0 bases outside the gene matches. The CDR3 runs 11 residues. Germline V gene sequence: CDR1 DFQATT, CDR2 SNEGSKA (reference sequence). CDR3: CSGQGDYGYTF. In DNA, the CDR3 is TGCAGTGGACAGGGGGACTATGGCTACACCTTC.

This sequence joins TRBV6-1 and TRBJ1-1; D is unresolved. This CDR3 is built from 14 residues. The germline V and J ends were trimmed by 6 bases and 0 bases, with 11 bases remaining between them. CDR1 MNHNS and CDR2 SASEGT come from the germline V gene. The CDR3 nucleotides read TGTGCCAGCAGGGACCCGAAGATGAACACTGAAGCTTTCTTT. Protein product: CASRDPKMNTEAFF.

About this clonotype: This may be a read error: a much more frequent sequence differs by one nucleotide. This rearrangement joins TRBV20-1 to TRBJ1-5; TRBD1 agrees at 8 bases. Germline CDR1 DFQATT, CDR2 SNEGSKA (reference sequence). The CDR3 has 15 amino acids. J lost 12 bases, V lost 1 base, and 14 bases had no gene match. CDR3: CSARGSTGVRADQHF. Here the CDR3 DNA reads TGCAGTGCTAGAGGTTCGACAGGGGTACGGGCAGACCAGCATTTT.

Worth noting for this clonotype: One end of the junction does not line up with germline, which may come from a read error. The CDR3 loop is CAWRVSPGAPHF. Here the CDR3 DNA reads TGTGCCTGGAGGGTCTCTCCGGGAGCCCCCCACTTC. The J gene is TRBJ2-5, the V gene TRBV30, with D possibly TRBD2 on 6 matching bases. The CDR3 spans 12 residues. Looked up from germline, CDR1 is GTSNPN and CDR2 is SVGIG (reference sequence).

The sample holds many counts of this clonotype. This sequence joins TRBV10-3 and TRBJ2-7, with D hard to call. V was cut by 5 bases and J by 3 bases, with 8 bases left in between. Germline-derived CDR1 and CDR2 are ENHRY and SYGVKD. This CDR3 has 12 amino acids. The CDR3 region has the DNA TGTGCCATCAGTCCGACGGTCTACGAGCAGTACTTC. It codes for CAISPTVYEQYF.

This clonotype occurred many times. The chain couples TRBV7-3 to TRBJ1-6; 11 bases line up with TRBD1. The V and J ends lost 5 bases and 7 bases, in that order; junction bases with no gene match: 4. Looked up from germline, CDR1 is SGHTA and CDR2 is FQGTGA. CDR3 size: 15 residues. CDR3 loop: CASSLGQGANSPLHF. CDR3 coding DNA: TGTGCCAGCAGCCTAGGACAGGGGGCAAATTCACCCCTCCACTTT.

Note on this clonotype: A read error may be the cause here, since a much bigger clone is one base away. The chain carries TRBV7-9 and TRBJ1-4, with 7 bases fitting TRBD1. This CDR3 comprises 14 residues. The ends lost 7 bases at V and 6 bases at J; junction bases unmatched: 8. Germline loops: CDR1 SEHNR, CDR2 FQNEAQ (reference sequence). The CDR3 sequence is CASIPDRFDEKLFF. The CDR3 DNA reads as TGTGCCAGCATCCCGGACAGGTTCGATGAAAAACTGTTTTTT.

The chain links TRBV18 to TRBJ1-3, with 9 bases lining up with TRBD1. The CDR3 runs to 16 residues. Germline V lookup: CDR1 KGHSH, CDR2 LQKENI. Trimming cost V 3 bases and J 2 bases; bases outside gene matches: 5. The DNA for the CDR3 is TGTGCCAGCTCACCCGGGACAGGGAACACTGGAAACACCATATATTTT. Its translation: CASSPGTGNTGNTIYF.

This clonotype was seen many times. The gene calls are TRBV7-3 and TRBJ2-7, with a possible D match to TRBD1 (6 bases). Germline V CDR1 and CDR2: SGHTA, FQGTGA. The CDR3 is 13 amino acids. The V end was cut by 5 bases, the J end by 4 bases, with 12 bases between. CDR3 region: CASSGWTEYEQYF. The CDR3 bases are TGTGCCAGCAGCGGATGGACAGAATACGAGCAGTACTTC.

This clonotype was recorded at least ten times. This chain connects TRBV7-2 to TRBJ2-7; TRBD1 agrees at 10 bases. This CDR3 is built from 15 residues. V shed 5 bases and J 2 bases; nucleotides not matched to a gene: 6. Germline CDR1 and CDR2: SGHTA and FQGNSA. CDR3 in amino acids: CASSHAGTGAYEQYF. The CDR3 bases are TGTGCCAGCAGCCATGCCGGGACAGGGGCCTACGAGCAGTACTTC.

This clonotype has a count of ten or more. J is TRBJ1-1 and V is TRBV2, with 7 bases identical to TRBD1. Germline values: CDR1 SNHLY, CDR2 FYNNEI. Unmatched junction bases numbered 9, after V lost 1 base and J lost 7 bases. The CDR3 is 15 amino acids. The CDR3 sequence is CASSEEGRDRYEAFF. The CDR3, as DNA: TGTGCCAGCAGTGAAGAGGGCCGGGACAGATATGAAGCTTTCTTT.

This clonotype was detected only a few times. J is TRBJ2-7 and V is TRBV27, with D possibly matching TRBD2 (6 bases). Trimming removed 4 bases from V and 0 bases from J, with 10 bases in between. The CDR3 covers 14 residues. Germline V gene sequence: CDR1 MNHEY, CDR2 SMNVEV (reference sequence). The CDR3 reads CASSWVGGSYEQYF. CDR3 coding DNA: TGTGCCAGCAGTTGGGTGGGGGGCTCCTACGAGCAGTACTTC.

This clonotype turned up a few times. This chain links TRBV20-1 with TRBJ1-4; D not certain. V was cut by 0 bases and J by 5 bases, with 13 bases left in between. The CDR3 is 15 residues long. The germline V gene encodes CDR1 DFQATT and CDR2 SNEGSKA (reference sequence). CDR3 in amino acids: CSARDSSGPNEKLFF. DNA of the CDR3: TGCAGTGCTAGAGATTCATCGGGCCCCAATGAAAAACTGTTTTTT.

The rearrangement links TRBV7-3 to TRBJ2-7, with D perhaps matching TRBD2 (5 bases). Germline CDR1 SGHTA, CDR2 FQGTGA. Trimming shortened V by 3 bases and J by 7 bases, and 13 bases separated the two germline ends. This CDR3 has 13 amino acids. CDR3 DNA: TGTGCCAGCAGCTTTAGTCGAGAGCGGGAGCAGTACTTC. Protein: CASSFSREREQYF.

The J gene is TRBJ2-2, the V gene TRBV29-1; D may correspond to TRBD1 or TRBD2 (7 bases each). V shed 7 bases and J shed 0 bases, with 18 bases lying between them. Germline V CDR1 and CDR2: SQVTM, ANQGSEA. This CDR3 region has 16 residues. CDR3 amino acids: CSARHGGTANTGELFF. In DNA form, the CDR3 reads TGCAGCGCCCGACACGGGGGGACAGCGAACACCGGGGAGCTGTTTTTT.

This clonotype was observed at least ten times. The CDR3 nucleotides are TGCAGCGTTGAAGAGGGGTCGGGGAATGAGCAGTTCTTC. Its protein product is CSVEEGSGNEQFF. The J gene is TRBJ2-1, the V gene TRBV29-1, with D tentatively TRBD2 (5 bases). The CDR3 length is 13 residues. Germline CDR1 is SQVTM and CDR2 is ANQGSEA. V lost 0 bases to trimming and J lost 7 bases, with 10 bases between them.

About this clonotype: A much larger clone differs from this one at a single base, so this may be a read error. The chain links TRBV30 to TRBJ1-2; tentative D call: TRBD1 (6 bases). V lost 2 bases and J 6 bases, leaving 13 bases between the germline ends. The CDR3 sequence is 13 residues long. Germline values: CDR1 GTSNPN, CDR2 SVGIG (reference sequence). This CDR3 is CAWSRGDWNGYTF. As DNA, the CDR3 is TGTGCCTGGAGTAGGGGGGATTGGAATGGCTACACCTTC.

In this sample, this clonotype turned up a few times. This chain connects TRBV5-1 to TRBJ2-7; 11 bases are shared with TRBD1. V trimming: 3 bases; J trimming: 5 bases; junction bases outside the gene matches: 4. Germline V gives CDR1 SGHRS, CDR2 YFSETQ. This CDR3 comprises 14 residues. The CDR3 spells CASSWGQGGDEQYF. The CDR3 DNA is TGCGCCAGCAGCTGGGGACAGGGGGGCGACGAGCAGTACTTC.